Below, 16 T cell receptor beta chains from the same sample are listed, as sequenced in a study of T cell repertoires and HLA-DP antigens. These TCRs' antigens remain unknown. Produced via immunoSEQ multiplex PCR; TCRdb's table is partial and in-frame only. The top ten clones hold 1.6% of a sample with about 73,000 clones, around 80% of them seen once. The specimen sequenced was CD4+ T cells from PBMCs. These TCRs come from a man aged 55 to 70 in good health and CMV-seronegative.

The chain links TRBV7-2 to TRBJ2-3; D may match TRBD1 or TRBD2 (5 bases each). The germline V gene encodes CDR1 SGHTA and CDR2 FQGNSA. This CDR3 is 12 amino acids long. The V end was cut by 4 bases, the J end by 6 bases, with 8 bases between. CDR3 sequence: CASSSGTDTQYF. CDR3 coding DNA: TGTGCCAGCAGCTCAGGGACCGATACGCAGTATTTT.

This clone has a single count. J is TRBJ1-2 and V is TRBV6-1, with TRBD1 matching 10 bases. CDR3 length: 15 amino acids. Trimming cost V 6 bases and J 3 bases; bases outside gene matches: 7. Germline CDR1 and CDR2: MNHNS and SASEGT. CDR3 region: CASRAFGTGDYGYTF. For the CDR3, the DNA is TGTGCCAGCAGGGCGTTTGGGACAGGGGACTATGGCTACACCTTC.

The chain links TRBV7-9 to TRBJ1-4; 8 nucleotides align to TRBD1. CDR1 is SEHNR, CDR2 FQNEAQ, per germline (reference sequence). This CDR3 contains 16 residues. The V segment lost 4 bases and the J segment 3 bases; nucleotides outside the gene matches: 7. CDR3 nucleotide sequence: TGTGCCAGCAGCTCCTCAGGACAGGGACCTAATGAAAAACTGTTTTTT. Encoded protein: CASSSSGQGPNEKLFF.

The chain joins TRBV6-1 to TRBJ2-7; D is ambiguous. V was clipped by 1 base and J by 8 bases, with 9 bases between them. The CDR3 extends over 12 amino acids. The germline V gene has CDR1 MNHNS and CDR2 SASEGT. The CDR3 is CASSEVGMKQYV. CDR3 coding DNA: TGTGCCAGCAGTGAAGTAGGCATGAAGCAGTACGTC.

The rearrangement uses TRBV11-2 and TRBJ2-3; TRBD1 agrees at 11 bases. Unmatched junction bases numbered 8, after V lost 5 bases and J lost 7 bases. Germline-derived CDR1 and CDR2 are SGHAT and FQNNGV. CDR3 size: 15 residues. The CDR3 loop is CASSRDGQGAYTQYF. The CDR3 coding sequence is TGTGCCAGCAGCCGAGACGGACAGGGGGCATATACGCAGTATTTT.

The rearrangement uses TRBV5-1 and TRBJ2-3; 7 bases are shared with TRBD1. The CDR3 contains 14 residues. Trimming removed 6 bases from V and 3 bases from J; junction bases left unmatched: 7. Germline CDR1 is SGHRS and CDR2 is YFSETQ. The CDR3 spells CASNNRGRTDTQYF. CDR3 DNA sequence: TGCGCCAGCAACAACAGGGGACGGACAGATACGCAGTATTTT.

This clone occurred a few times. V and J are TRBV14 and TRBJ2-1, with 10 bases lining up with TRBD2. Per the germline V gene, CDR1 is SGHDN and CDR2 is FVKESK. The CDR3 runs to 13 residues. The V gene end was trimmed by 0 bases and the J gene end by 15 bases; junction bases not matched to a gene: 5. The CDR3 reads CASSQDLAGGRFF. The CDR3 nucleotides read TGTGCCAGCAGCCAAGATTTAGCGGGAGGACGGTTCTTC.

This rearrangement joins TRBV11-2 to TRBJ2-7, with a weak D call TRBD2 (6 bases). V lost 5 bases and J 2 bases, leaving 16 bases between the germline ends. The CDR3 contains 15 residues. CDR1 and CDR2 (germline): SGHAT, FQNNGV. The CDR3 nucleotides read TGTGCCAGCAGCCCCCCCCGGGGACTTACCTACGAGCAGTACTTC. It specifies CASSPPRGLTYEQYF.

This chain links TRBV7-3 with TRBJ2-1; 8 positions agree with TRBD1. The CDR3 is 15 residues long. Germline V gene lookup returns CDR1 SGHTA and CDR2 FQGTGA. Unmatched junction bases numbered 8, after V lost 4 bases and J lost 6 bases. The CDR3 loop reads CASSSGQGFVNEQFF. Written as DNA, the CDR3 is TGTGCCAGCAGCTCCGGACAGGGTTTTGTCAATGAGCAGTTCTTC.

The CDR3 sequence is CASSPQQGSHNEQFF. In nucleotides, the CDR3 is TGTGCCAGCTCACCACAACAGGGTAGTCACAATGAGCAGTTCTTC. The chain couples TRBV18 to TRBJ2-1; tentatively, D is TRBD1 (6 bases). V lost 1 base to trimming and J lost 5 bases, with 12 bases between them. The CDR3 spans 15 residues. CDR1 is KGHSH and CDR2 is LQKENI in the germline V gene.

The chain couples TRBV7-9 to TRBJ2-3; no reliable D call. Looked up from germline, CDR1 is SEHNR and CDR2 is FQNEAQ (reference sequence). The CDR3 totals 12 residues. Trimming cost V 5 bases and J 6 bases, with 9 bases left between them. The CDR3 is CASSLTADTQYF. CDR3 in DNA: TGTGCCAGCAGCCTTACGGCGGATACGCAGTATTTT.

CDR3 loop: CASSQGGAAEKLFF. The CDR3 DNA is TGCGCCAGCAGCCAAGGGGGGGCTGCTGAAAAACTGTTTTTT. The chain uses TRBV4-1 and TRBJ1-4, with a possible D match to TRBD1 (6 bases). The V end lost 1 base, the J end lost 7 bases, and 10 bases lay between the germline ends. From germline, CDR1 is MGHRA and CDR2 YSYEKL. The CDR3 spans 14 residues.

The genes are TRBV10-3 and TRBJ2-7; weak D call: TRBD2 (5 bases). CDR1 and CDR2 from the germline V gene are ENHRY and SYGVKD. The CDR3 length is 13 residues. The V and J ends lost 10 bases and 5 bases respectively, with 18 bases between them. CDR3 bases: TGTGCCAGTGCCCGGACTCCCCTAGACGAGCAGTACGTC. This gives the protein CASARTPLDEQYV.

CDR3 sequence (DNA): TGCGCCAGCAGCCAACCTGGGACTGAGACCGGGGAGCTGTTTTTT. Its protein product is CASSQPGTETGELFF. The V call is TRBV4-1, the J call TRBJ2-2, with D possibly matching TRBD2 (6 bases). Trimming cost V 2 bases and J 5 bases, with 12 bases left between them. This CDR3 contains 15 residues. Germline V gene lookup returns CDR1 MGHRA and CDR2 YSYEKL.

The gene calls are TRBV6-1 and TRBJ1-5; TRBD1 agrees at 7 bases. The CDR3 totals 12 residues. Germline V CDR1 and CDR2: MNHNS, SASEGT. V lost 6 bases to trimming and J lost 14 bases; unmatched junction nucleotides: 10. For the CDR3, the DNA is TGTGCCAGCAGATTGAATCAGGGGGGTGAGCATTTT. This codes for CASRLNQGGEHF.

This rearrangement joins TRBV7-9 to TRBJ2-4, with D maybe TRBD1 (6 bases). This CDR3 comprises 13 residues. CDR1 SEHNR and CDR2 FQNEAQ come from the germline V gene (reference sequence). V lost 1 base and J lost 6, with 7 bases in between. The CDR3 reads CASSLGTANIQYF. The CDR3 nucleotides are TGTGCCAGCAGCTTAGGGACAGCAAACATTCAGTACTTC.